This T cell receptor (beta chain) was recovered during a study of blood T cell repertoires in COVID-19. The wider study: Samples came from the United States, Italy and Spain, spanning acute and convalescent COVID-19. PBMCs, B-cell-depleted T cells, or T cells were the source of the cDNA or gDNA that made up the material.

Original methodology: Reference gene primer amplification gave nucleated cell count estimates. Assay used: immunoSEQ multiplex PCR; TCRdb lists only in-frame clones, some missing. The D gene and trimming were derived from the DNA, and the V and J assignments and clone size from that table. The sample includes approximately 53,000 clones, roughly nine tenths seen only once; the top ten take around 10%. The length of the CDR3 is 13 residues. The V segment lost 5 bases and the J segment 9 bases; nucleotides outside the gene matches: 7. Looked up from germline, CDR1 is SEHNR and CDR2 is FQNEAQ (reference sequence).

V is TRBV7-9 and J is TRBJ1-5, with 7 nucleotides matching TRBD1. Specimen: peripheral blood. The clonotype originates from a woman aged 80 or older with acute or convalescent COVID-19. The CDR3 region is CASSAQGSGPQHF. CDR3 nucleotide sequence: TGTGCCAGCAGCGCACAGGGGTCGGGGCCCCAGCATTTT.